The present entry profiles one TCR beta chain with its context. All TCR cDNA molecules were individually tagged with a unique molecular identifier. Each CDR3 protein is one row after TCRdb ran MiXCR on the 5' RACE reads. Here the sample spans about 92,000 distinct CDR3 sequences, over 9.5% being singletons. The sample is drawn from a study of spatial heterogeneity in lung cancer. Documented time point: sample taken at primary tumor resection. The approximately 72 donors had untreated early-stage non-small cell lung cancer. CDR3 length: 15 residues. The ends were cut back, 4 bases at V and 3 bases at J, with 12 bases in the middle. Looked up from germline, CDR1 is ENHRY and CDR2 is SYGVKD.

Sequenced material: PBMCs, taken at surgery. The V gene is TRBV10-3, the J gene TRBJ2-2; TRBD2 is a possible D gene (6 bases). The receptor was isolated from a male donor with early-stage non-small cell lung cancer. In nucleotides, the CDR3 is TGTGCCATCAGTGCATTTGGGGAGGACACCGGGGAGCTGTTTTTT. Encoded protein: CAISAFGEDTGELFF.